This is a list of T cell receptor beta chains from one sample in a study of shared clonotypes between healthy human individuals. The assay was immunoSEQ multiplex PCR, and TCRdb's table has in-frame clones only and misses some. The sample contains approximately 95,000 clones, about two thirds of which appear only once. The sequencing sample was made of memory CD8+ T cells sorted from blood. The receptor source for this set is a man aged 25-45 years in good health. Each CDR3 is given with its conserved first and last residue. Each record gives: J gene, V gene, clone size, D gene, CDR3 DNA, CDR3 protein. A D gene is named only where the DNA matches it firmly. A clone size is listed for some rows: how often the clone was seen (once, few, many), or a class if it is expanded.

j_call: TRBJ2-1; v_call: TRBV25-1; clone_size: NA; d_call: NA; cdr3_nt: TGTGCCAGCAGCGAATTAGGTGGTGAGCAGTTCTTC; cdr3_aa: CASSELGGEQFF
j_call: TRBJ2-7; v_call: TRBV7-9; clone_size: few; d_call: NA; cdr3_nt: TGTGCCAGCAGCTTAACTGGGACAAACTACGAGCAGTACTTC; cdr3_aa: CASSLTGTNYEQYF
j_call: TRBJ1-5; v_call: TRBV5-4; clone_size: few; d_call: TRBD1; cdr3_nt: TGTGCCAGCAGCCCTGACAGGGGCGACAATCAGCCCCAGCATTTT; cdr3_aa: CASSPDRGDNQPQHF
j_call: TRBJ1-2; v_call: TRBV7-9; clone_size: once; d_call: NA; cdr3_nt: TGTGCCAGCAGCAACACTCAGGGAAATGGCTACACCTTC; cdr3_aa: CASSNTQGNGYTF
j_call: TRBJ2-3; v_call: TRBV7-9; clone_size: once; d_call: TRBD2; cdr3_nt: TGTGCCAGCAGAACGGGACTAGCGGGGACGAACACAGATACGCAGTATTTT; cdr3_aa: CASRTGLAGTNTDTQYF
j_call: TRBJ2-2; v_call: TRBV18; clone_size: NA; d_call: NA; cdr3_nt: TGTGCCAGCTCATTGAGGACGCCGGAGGGCACCGGGGAGCTGTTTTTT; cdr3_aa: CASSLRTPEGTGELFF
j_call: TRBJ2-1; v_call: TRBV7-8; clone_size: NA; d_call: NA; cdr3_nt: TGTGCCAGCAGCATACTATACAATGAGCAGTTCTTC; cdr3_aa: CASSILYNEQFF
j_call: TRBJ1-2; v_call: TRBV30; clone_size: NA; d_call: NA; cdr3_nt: TGTGCCTGGAGGAGTAGGGGCTACACCTTC; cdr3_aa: CAWRSRGYTF
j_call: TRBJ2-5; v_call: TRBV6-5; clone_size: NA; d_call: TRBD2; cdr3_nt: TGTGCCAGCAGTTACTCCGCGGGAGTGGCAGAGACCCAGTACTTC; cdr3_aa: CASSYSAGVAETQYF
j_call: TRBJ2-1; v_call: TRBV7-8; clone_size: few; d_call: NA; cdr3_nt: TGTGCCAGTCATAATTACAATGAGCAGTTCTTC; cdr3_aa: CASHNYNEQFF
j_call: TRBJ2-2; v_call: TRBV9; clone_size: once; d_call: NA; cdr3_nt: TGTGCCAGCAGCGTATTCATAGCGATTAACACCGGGGAGCTGTTTTTT; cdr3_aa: CASSVFIAINTGELFF
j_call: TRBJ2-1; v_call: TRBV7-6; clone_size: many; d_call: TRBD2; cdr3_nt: TGTGCCAGCAGCTCTGGGGTAGCGGGAGTCAATGAGCAGTTCTTC; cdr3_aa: CASSSGVAGVNEQFF
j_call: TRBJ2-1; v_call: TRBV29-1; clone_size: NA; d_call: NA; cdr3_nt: TGCAGCGTTGAAACGGTGACAGGATTATTCGAGCAGTTCTTC; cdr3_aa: CSVETVTGLFEQFF
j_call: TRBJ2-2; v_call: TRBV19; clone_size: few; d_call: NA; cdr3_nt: TGTGCCAGTAGTAGGGAACCCTACTACGGGGAGCTGTTTTTT; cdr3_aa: CASSREPYYGELFF
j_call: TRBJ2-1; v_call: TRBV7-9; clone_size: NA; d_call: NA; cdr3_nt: TGTGCCAGCAGCTTACGGATGGGGGCCACCTACAATGAGCAGTTCTTC; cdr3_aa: CASSLRMGATYNEQFF
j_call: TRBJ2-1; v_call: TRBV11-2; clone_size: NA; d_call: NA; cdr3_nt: TGTGCCAGCAGCTTAGGGGACAATGAGCAGTTCTTC; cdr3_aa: CASSLGDNEQFF
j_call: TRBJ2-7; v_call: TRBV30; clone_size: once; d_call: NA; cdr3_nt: TGTGCCTGGAGTGTACTAGGCGGGGTGGACGAGCAGTACTTC; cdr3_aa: CAWSVLGGVDEQYF
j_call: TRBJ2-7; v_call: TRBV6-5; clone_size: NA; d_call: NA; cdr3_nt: TGTGCCAGCAGTTACTCGACATCAGGTGGATACGAGCAGTACTTC; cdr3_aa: CASSYSTSGGYEQYF
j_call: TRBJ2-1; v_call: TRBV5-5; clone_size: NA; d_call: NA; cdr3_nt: TGTGCCAGCAGCCTGGGTAATGAGCAGTTCTTC; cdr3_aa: CASSLGNEQFF
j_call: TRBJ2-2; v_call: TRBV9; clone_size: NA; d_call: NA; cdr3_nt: TGTGCCAGCTCCTCCGGGGTCCCGGGCGGGGAGCTGTTTTTT; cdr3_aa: CASSSGVPGGELFF
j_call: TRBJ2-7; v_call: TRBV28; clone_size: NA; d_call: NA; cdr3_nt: TGTGCCAGCAATCCCACAGGATCGACCTACGAGCAGTACTTC; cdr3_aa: CASNPTGSTYEQYF
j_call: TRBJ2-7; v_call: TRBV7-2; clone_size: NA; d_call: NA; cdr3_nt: TGTGCCAGCAGCTTAGTCCTAGTCCACGAGCAGTACTTC; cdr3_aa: CASSLVLVHEQYF
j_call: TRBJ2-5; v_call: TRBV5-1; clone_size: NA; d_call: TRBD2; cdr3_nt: TGCGCCAGCAGCTTCCTGGCTACTACTACTAGCGGGAGGGAAGAGACCCAGTACTTC; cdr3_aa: CASSFLATTTSGREETQYF
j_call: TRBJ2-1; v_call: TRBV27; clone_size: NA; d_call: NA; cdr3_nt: TGTGCCAGCAGTCCCGAGCAGGTCGGGTACAATGAGCAGTTCTTC; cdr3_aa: CASSPEQVGYNEQFF
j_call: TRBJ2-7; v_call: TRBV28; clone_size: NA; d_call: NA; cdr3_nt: TGTGCCACGAGAGCTCTCTCCTACGAGCAGTACTTC; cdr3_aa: CATRALSYEQYF
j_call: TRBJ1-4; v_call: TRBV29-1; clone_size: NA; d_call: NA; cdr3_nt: TGCAGCGTTGGCTGGTCTTCGGAAAAACTGTTTTTT; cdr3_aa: CSVGWSSEKLFF
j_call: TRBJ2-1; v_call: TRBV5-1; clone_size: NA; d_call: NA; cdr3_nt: TGCGCCAGCAGCTTGTCGGCAAGAAATGACAATGAGCAGTTCTTC; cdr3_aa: CASSLSARNDNEQFF
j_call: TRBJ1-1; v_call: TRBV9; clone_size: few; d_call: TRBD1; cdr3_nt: TGTGCCAGCAGCGCCCGACAGGGGTCAGCTGAAGCTTTCTTT; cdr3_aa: CASSARQGSAEAFF
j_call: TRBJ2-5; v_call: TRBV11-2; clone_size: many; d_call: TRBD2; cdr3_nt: TGTGCCAGCAGCTCGACTAGCGGGAGGGCCCGGGCGACCCAGTACTTC; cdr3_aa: CASSSTSGRARATQYF
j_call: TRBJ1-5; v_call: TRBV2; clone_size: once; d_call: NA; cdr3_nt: TGTGCCAGCAGTGAAAAAAGATATAGCAATCAGCCCCAGCATTTT; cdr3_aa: CASSEKRYSNQPQHF
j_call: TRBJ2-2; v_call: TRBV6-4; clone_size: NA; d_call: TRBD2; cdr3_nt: TGTGCCAGCAGTGTTACTAGCGGGAGCACCGGGGAGCTGTTTTTT; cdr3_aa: CASSVTSGSTGELFF
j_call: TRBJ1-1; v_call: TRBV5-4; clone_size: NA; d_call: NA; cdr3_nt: TGTGCCAGCAGCTTGGGTATCAGTGAAGCTTTCTTT; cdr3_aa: CASSLGISEAFF
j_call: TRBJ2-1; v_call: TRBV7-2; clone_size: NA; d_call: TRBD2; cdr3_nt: TGTGCCAGCAGCTTATACTTAGCGGGAGGGCCCCGTGAGCAGTTCTTC; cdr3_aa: CASSLYLAGGPREQFF
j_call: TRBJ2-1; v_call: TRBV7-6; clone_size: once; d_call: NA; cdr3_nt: TGTGCCAGCAGCTTAGCCGCCGGACGAGGTCAGGCGCAGTTCTTC; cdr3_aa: CASSLAAGRGQAQFF
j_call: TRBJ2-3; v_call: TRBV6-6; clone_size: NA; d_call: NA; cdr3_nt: TGTGCCAGCAGTTACTCGGTGCAGGTCGAAGATACGCAGTATTTT; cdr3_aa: CASSYSVQVEDTQYF
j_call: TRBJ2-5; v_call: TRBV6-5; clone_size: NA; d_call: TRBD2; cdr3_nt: TGTGCCAGCAGTTACGGGCCTAGCGGGAGGGGGGAGACCCAGTACTTC; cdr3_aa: CASSYGPSGRGETQYF
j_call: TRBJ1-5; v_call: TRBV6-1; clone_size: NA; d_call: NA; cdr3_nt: TGTGCCAGCAACCCAAGGGCAGGGAACAATCAGCCCCAGCATTTT; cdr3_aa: CASNPRAGNNQPQHF
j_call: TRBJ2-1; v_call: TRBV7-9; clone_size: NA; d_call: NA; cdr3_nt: TGTGCCAGCAGCTTAGAAGGGGTGAACAATGAGCAGTTCTTC; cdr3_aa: CASSLEGVNNEQFF
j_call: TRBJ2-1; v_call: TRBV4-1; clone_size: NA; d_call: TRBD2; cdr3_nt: TGCGCCAGCAGCCTGATTGAGCGGGAGAGCTACAATGAGCAGTTCTTC; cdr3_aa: CASSLIERESYNEQFF
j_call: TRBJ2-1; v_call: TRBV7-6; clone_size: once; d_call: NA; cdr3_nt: TGTGCCAGCAGCCGAAACATACAGGCTGAGCAGTTCTTC; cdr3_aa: CASSRNIQAEQFF
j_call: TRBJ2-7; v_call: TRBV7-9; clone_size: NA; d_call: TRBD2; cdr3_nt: TGTGCCAGCAGCCACCCTAGCGGGACTAGAGCCTACGAGCAGTACTTC; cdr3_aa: CASSHPSGTRAYEQYF
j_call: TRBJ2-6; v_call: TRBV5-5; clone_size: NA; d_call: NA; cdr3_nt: TGTGCCAGCAGCTTGTCAGCCCTGCCTTCTGGGGCCAACGTCCTGACTTTC; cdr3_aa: CASSLSALPSGANVLTF
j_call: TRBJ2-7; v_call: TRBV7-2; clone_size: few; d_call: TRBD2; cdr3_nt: TGTGCCAGCAGCCAGCTCGGACTAGCGGGACACGAGCAGTACTTC; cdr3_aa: CASSQLGLAGHEQYF
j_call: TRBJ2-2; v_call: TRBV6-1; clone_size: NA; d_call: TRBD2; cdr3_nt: TGTGCCAGCAGTGAGAGGGCGGCTAGCGGGAACACCGGGGAGCTGTTTTTT; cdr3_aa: CASSERAASGNTGELFF
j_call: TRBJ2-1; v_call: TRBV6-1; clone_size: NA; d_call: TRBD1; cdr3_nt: TGTGCCAGCAGTGGTGGACAGGGTTACAATGAGCAGTTCTTC; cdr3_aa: CASSGGQGYNEQFF
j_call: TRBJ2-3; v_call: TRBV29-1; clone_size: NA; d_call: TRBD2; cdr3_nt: TGCAGCGTTTGGGCTAGCGGGAGGGCCTCAGATGCGCAGTATTTT; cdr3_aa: CSVWASGRASDAQYF
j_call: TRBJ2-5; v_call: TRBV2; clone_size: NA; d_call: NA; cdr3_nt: TGTGCCAGCAGTTTAGAGACCCAGTACTTC; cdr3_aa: CASSLETQYF
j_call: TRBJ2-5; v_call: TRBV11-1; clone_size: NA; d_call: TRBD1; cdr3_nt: TGTGCCAGCAGCTTATTACAGGGGAGAGAGACCCAGTACTTC; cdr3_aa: CASSLLQGRETQYF
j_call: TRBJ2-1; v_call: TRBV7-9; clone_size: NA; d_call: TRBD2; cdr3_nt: TGTGCCAGCAGCTTTTCTGGACTAGCGGGAGCAAATGAGCAGTTCTTC; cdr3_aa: CASSFSGLAGANEQFF
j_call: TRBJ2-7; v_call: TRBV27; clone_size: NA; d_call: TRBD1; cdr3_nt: TGTGCCAGCAGTGCGACAGGGGACCCCTACGAGCAGTACTTC; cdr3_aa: CASSATGDPYEQYF
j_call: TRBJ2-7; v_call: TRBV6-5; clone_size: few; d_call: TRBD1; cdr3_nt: TGTGCCAGCTCCACAGGGGTTAGCGAGCAGTACTTC; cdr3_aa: CASSTGVSEQYF
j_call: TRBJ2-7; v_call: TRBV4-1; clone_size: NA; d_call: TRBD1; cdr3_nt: TGCGCCAGCAGCCCCCCCTCGGAGGGACAGGGAGGAGAGCAGTACTTC; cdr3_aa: CASSPPSEGQGGEQYF
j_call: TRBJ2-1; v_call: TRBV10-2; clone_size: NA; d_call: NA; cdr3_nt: TGCGCCAGCAGTGAGTCCCTTCGGGAGCAGTTCTTC; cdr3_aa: CASSESLREQFF
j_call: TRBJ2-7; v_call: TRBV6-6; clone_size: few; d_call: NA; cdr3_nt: TGTGCCAGCAGATCCCTCGACTACGAGCAGTACTTC; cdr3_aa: CASRSLDYEQYF
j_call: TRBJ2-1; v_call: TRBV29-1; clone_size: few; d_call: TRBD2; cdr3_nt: TGCAGCGTTGGTGGGACTAGCGGTCCTTCCTACAATGAGCAGTTCTTC; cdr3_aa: CSVGGTSGPSYNEQFF
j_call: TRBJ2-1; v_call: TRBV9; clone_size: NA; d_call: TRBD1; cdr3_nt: TGTGCCAGCAGCTTCCGTGAATCCGGACAGGGTCACAATGAGCAGTTCTTC; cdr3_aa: CASSFRESGQGHNEQFF
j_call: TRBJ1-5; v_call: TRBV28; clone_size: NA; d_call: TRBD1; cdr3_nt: TGTGCCAGCAGTTTTTTACTTGGGACAGGGGGATCCCAGCCCCAGCATTTT; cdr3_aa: CASSFLLGTGGSQPQHF
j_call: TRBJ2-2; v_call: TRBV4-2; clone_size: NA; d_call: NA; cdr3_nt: TGTGCCAGCAGCCAAGAGGCCAGCGGGAACACCGGGGAGCTGTTTTTT; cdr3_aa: CASSQEASGNTGELFF
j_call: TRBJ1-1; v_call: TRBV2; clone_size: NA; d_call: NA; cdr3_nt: TGTGCCAGCAGTGAAGCCACAGGGAGGAACGCTGAAGCTTTCTTT; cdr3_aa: CASSEATGRNAEAFF
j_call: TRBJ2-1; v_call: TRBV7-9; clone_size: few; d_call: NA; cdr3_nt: TGTGCCAGCAGCCCCGGAGCGGAGACCTACAATGAGCAGTTCTTC; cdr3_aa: CASSPGAETYNEQFF